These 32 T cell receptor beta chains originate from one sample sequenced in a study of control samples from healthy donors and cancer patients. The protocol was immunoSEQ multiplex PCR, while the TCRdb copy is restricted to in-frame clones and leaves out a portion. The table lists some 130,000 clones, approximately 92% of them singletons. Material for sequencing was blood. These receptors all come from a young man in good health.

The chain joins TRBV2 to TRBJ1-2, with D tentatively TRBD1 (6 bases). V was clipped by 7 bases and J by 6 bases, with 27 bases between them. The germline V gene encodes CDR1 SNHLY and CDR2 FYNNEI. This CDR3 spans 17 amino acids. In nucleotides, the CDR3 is TGTGCCAGCACATCAACCTCTTCGGGGGCCGTGGGGAATGGCTACACCTTC. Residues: CASTSTSSGAVGNGYTF.

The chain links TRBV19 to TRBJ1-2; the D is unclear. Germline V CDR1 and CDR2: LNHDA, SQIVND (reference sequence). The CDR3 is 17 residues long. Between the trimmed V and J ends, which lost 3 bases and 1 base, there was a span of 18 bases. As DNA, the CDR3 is TGTGCCAGTAGTATGGGAACGGGCACACAACTTAACTATGGCTACACCTTC. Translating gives CASSMGTGTQLNYGYTF.

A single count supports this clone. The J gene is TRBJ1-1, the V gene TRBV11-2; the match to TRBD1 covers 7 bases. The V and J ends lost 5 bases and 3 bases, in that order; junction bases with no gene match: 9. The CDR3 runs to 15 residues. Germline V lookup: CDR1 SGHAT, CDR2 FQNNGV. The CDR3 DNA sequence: TGTGCCAGCAGCACCATGACAGGGATTCACACTGAAGCTTTCTTT. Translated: CASSTMTGIHTEAFF.

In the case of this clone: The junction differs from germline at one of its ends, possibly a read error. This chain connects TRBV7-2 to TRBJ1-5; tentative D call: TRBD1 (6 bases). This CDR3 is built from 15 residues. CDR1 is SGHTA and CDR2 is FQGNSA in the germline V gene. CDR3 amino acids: CASSLKLGGNQPQHF. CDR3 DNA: TGTGCCAGCAGCTTAAAGTTGGGGGGCAACCAGCCCCAGCATTTT.

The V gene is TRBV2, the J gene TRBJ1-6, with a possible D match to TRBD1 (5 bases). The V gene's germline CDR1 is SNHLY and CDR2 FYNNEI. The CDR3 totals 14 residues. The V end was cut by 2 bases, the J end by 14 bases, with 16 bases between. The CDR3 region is CASSERQGFSSLHF. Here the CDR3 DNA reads TGTGCCAGCAGTGAAAGGCAGGGCTTTTCCTCCCTCCACTTT. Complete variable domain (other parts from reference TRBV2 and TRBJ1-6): EPEVTQTPSHQVTQMGQEVILRCVPISNHLYFYWYRQILGQKVEFLVSFYNNEISEKSEIFDDQFSVERPDGSNFTLKIRSTKLEDSAMYFCASSERQGFSSLHFGNGTRLTVT.

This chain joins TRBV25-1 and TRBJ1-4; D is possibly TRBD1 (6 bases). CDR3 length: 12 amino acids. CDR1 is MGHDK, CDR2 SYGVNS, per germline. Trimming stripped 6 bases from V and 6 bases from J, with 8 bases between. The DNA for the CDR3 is TGTGCCAGCAGAGGGGGAGATGAAAAACTGTTTTTT. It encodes CASRGGDEKLFF.

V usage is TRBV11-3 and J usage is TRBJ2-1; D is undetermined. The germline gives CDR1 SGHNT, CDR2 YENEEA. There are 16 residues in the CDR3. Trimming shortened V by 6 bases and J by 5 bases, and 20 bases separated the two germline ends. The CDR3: CASRKWYGSQDNEQFF. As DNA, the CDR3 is TGTGCCAGCAGGAAGTGGTACGGGTCCCAGGACAATGAGCAGTTCTTC.

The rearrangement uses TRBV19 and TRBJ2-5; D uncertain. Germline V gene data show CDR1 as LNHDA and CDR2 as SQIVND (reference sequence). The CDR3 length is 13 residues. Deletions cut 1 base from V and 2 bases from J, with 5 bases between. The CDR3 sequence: CASSIVFQETQYF. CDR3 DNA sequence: TGTGCCAGTAGTATAGTGTTTCAAGAGACCCAGTACTTC.

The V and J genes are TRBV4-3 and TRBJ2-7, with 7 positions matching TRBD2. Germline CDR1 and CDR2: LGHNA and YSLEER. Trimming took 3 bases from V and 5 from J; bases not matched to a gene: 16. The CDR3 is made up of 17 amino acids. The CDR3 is CASSQRLRGRAFHEQYF. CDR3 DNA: TGCGCCAGCAGCCAGCGCCTGAGAGGGAGGGCCTTCCACGAGCAGTACTTC.

The CDR3 reads CATSDRVAGRYNEQFF. Here the CDR3 DNA reads TGTGCCACCAGTGACCGAGTAGCGGGAAGGTACAATGAGCAGTTCTTC. The genes are TRBV24-1 and TRBJ2-1; TRBD2 aligns across 8 bases. The CDR3 has 16 residues. Germline CDR1 and CDR2: KGHDR and SFDVKD. The trim removed 4 bases at V and 4 bases at J, leaving 8 bases unmatched.

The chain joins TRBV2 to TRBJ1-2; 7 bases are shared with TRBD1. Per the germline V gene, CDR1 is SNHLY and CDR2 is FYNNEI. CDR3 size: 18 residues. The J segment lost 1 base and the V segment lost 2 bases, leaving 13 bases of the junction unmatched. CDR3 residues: CASSEIPWGDRHNYGYTF. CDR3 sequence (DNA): TGTGCCAGCAGTGAAATCCCATGGGGGGACAGACATAACTATGGCTACACCTTC.

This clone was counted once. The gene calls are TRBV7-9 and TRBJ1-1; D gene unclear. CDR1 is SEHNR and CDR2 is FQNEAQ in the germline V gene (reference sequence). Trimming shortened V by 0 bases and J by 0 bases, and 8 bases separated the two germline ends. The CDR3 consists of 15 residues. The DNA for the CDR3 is TGTGCCAGCAGCTTAGCCGGGTTTTTGAACACTGAAGCTTTCTTT. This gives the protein CASSLAGFLNTEAFF.

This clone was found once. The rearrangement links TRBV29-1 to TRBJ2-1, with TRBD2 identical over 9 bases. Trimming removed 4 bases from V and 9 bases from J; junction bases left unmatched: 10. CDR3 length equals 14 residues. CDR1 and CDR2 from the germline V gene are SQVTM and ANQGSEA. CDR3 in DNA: TGCAGCGTTGGGTTCGGCGGGAGGGCAGTTGAGCAGTTCTTC. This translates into CSVGFGGRAVEQFF.

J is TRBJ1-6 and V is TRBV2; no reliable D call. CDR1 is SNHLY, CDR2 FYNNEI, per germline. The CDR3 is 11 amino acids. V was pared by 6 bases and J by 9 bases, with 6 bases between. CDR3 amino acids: CASRAPSPLHF. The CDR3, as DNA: TGTGCCAGCAGGGCTCCTTCACCCCTCCACTTT.

CDR3 protein: CASSFRPGTSGKGTQYF. CDR3 nucleotide sequence: TGTGCCAGCAGTTTTCGTCCAGGGACTAGCGGGAAGGGTACGCAGTATTTT. V is TRBV27 and J is TRBJ2-3; 13 bases are a match to TRBD2. J gave up 8 bases and V 3 bases, and 11 bases lay outside the gene matches. Germline V gene data show CDR1 as MNHEY and CDR2 as SMNVEV (reference sequence). The CDR3 covers 17 residues.

The CDR3 bases are TGCGCCAGCAGCTTGGACGGGGGGGCCTGGAATGAGCAGTTCTTC. Amino acids: CASSLDGGAWNEQFF. V and J are TRBV5-1 and TRBJ2-1; 8 nucleotides line up with TRBD2. The CDR3 extends over 15 amino acids. Germline lookup yields CDR1 SGHRS and CDR2 YFSETQ. With V trimmed by 0 bases and J by 7 bases, 6 bases remained unmatched.

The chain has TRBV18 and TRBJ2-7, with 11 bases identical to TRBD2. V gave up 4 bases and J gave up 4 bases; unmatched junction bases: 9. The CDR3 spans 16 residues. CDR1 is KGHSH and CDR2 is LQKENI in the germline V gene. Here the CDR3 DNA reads TGTGCCAGCTCACGGGGTCAAGGGACTAGCGGATACGAGCAGTACTTC. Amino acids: CASSRGQGTSGYEQYF. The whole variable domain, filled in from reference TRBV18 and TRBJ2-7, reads NAGVMQNPRHLVRRRGQEARLRCSPMKGHSHVYWYRQLPEEGLKFMVYLQKENIIDESGMPKERFSAEFPKEGPSILRIQQVVRGDSAAYFCASSRGQGTSGYEQYFGPGTRLTVT.

The CDR3 DNA reads TGTGCCAGCAGTTTATGGGGGCTAGGCTACACCTTC. This encodes CASSLWGLGYTF. The chain is built from TRBV28 and TRBJ1-2; a possible D gene is TRBD1 (5 bases). Trimming stripped 0 bases from V and 8 bases from J, with 7 bases between. CDR3 length: 12 amino acids. CDR1 is MDHEN, CDR2 SYDVKM, per germline.

The CDR3 DNA is TGTGCCAGCAGTTATCGACTAGCGGGAGCGAATGAGCAGTTCTTC. Translation: CASSYRLAGANEQFF. This sequence joins TRBV6-2 or TRBV6-3 and TRBJ2-1, with 12 bases identical to TRBD2. The CDR3 is 15 amino acids. CDR1 MNHEY and CDR2 SVGEGT come from the germline V gene. Trimming removed 3 bases from V and 7 bases from J; junction bases left unmatched: 4.

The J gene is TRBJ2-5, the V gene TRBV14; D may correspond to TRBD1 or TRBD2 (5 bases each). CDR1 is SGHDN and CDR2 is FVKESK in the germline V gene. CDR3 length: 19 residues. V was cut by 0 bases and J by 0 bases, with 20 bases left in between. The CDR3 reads CASSQDAQGEPRYQETQYF. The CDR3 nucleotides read TGTGCCAGCAGCCAAGACGCGCAGGGAGAACCTAGGTACCAAGAGACCCAGTACTTC. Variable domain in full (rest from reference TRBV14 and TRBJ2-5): EAGVTQFPSHSVIEKGQTVTLRCDPISGHDNLYWYRRVMGKEIKFLLHFVKESKQDESGMPNNRFLAERTGGTYSTLKVQPAELEDSGVYFCASSQDAQGEPRYQETQYFGPGTRLLVL.

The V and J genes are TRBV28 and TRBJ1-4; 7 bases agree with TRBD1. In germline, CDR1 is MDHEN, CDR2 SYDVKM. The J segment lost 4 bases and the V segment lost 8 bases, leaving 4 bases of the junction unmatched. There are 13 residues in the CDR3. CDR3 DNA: TGTGCCAGCCGGGACAGTCTTAATGAAAAACTGTTTTTT. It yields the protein CASRDSLNEKLFF.

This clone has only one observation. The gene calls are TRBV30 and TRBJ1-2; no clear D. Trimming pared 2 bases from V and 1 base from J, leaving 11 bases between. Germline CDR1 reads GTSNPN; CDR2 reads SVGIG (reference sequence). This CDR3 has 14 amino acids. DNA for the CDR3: TGTGCCTGGAGTCACGGCAAGGATAACTATGGCTACACCTTC. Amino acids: CAWSHGKDNYGYTF.

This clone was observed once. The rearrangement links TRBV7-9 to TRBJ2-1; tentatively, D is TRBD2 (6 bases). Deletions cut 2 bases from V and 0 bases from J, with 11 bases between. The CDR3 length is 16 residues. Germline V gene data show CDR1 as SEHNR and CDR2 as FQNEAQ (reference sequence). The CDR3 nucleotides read TGTGCCAGCAGCTTATTCGACGGGAGCTCCTACAATGAGCAGTTCTTC. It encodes CASSLFDGSSYNEQFF. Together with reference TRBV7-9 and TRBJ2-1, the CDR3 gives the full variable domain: DTGVSQNPRHKITKRGQNVTFRCDPISEHNRLYWYRQTLGQGPEFLTYFQNEAQLEKSRLLSDRFSAERPKGSFSTLEIQRTEQGDSAMYLCASSLFDGSSYNEQFFGPGTRLTVL.

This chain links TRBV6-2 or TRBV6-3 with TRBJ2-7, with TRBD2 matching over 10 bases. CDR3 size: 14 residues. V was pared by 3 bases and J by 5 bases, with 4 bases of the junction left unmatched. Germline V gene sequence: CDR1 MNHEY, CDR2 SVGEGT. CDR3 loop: CASSYGLAGDEQYF. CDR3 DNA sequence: TGTGCCAGCAGTTATGGGCTAGCGGGAGACGAGCAGTACTTC.

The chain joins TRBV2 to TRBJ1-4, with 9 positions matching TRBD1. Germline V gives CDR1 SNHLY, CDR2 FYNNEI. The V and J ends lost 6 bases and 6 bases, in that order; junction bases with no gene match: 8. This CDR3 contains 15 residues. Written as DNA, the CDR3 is TGTGCCAGCAGCGCTGACAGGGGGTTTTATGAAAAACTGTTTTTT. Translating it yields CASSADRGFYEKLFF.

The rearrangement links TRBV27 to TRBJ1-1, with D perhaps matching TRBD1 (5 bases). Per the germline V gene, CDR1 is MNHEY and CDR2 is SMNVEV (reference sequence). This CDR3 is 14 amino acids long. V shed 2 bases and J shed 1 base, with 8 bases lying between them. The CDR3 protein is CASSLTGSNTEAFF. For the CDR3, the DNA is TGTGCCAGCAGTTTAACAGGATCGAACACTGAAGCTTTCTTT.

CDR3 protein: CASSSPSGQEHSPLHF. For the CDR3, the DNA is TGTGCCAGCAGTTCCCCATCCGGTCAAGAACATTCACCCCTCCACTTT. This chain links TRBV28 with TRBJ1-6, with unresolved D. V lost 4 bases and J 8 bases, leaving 18 bases between the germline ends. This CDR3 is 16 amino acids long. Germline V gives CDR1 MDHEN, CDR2 SYDVKM.

The CDR3: CASSERPPTNEKLFF. CDR3 nucleotide sequence: TGTGCCAGCAGTGAACGTCCGCCAACTAATGAAAAACTGTTTTTT. The chain has TRBV2 and TRBJ1-4, with D unclear. Germline V gene lookup returns CDR1 SNHLY and CDR2 FYNNEI. The CDR3 loop spans 15 amino acids. Trimming took 2 bases from V and 0 from J, leaving 7 bases between them.

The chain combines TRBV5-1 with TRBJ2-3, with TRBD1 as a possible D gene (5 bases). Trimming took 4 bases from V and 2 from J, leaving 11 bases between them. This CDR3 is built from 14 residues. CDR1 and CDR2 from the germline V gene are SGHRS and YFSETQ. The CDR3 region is CASSGGQTTDTQYF. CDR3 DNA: TGCGCCAGCAGCGGCGGACAAACCACAGATACGCAGTATTTT.

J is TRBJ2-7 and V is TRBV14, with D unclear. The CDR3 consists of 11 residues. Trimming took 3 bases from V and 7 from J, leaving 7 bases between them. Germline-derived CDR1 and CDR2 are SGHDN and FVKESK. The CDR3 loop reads CASSHGREQYF. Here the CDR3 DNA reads TGTGCCAGCAGCCATGGTAGGGAGCAGTACTTC.

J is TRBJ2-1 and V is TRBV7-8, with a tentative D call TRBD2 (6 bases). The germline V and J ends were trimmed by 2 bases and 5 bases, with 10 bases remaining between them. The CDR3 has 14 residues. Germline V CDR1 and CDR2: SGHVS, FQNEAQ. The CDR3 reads CASSLRWGDNEQFF. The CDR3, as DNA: TGTGCCAGCAGCTTACGGTGGGGGGACAATGAGCAGTTCTTC.

CDR3 in amino acids: CASSRIPKAMGSRFYGYTF. The CDR3 coding sequence is TGTGCCAGCAGTCGCATCCCTAAGGCAATGGGCTCGCGCTTCTATGGCTACACCTTC. The chain is built from TRBV6-6 and TRBJ1-2; D gene unclear. V was shortened by 5 bases and J by 4 bases, with 29 bases between the two germline ends. CDR3 size: 19 residues. The germline V gene has CDR1 MNHNY and CDR2 SVGAGI (reference sequence).